Sequencing of this TCR beta chain was carried out in a study of blood T cell repertoires in COVID-19. Sequenced by immunoSEQ multiplex PCR; TCRdb stores in-frame clones only, minus some. The sample contains some 150,000 clones, around 86% of which appear only once. Losses at the gene ends were 5 bases for V and 11 bases for J; bases not matched to a gene: 17. The CDR3 totals 15 residues. Germline lookup yields CDR1 SGHVS and CDR2 FQNEAQ. The clonotype comes from a man aged 65 to 85 with acute or convalescent COVID-19. Sequenced material: peripheral blood. The chain combines TRBV7-8 with TRBJ1-1; TRBD1 matches 7 bases. This chain's CDR3 is CASSAVQGNRGVAFF. The CDR3 region has the DNA TGTGCCAGCAGCGCGGTACAGGGGAATAGAGGGGTGGCTTTCTTT.